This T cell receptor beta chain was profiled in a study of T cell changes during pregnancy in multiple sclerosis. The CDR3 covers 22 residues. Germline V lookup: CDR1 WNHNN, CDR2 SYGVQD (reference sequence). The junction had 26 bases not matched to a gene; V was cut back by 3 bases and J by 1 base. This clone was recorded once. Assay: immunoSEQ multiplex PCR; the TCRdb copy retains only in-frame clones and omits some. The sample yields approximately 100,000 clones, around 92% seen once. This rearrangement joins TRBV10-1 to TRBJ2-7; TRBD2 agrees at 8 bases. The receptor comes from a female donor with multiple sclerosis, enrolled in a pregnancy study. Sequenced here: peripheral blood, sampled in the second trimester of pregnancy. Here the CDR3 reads CASSEGTGTGIACGRCSYEQYF. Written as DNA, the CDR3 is TGCGCCAGCAGTGAAGGGACCGGGACCGGCATTGCGTGCGGGAGGTGTTCCTACGAGCAGTACTTC.